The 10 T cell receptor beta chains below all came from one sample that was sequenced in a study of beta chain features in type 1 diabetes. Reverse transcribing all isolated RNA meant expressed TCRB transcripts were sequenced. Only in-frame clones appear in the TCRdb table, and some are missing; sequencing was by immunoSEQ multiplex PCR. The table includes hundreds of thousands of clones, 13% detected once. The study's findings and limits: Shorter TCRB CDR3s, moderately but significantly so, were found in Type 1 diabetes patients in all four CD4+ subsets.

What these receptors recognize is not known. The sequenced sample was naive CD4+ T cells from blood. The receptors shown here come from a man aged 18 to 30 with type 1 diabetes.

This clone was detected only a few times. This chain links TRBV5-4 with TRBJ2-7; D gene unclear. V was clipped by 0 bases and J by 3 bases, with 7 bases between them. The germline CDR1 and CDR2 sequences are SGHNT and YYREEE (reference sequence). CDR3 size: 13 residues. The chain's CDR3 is CASSLDSYYEQYF. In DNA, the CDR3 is TGTGCCAGCAGCTTGGACAGTTACTACGAGCAGTACTTC.

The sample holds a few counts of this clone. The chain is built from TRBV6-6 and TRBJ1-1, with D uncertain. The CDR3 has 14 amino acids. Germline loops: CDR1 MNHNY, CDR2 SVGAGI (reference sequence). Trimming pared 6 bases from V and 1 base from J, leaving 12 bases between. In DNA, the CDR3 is TGTGCCAGCAGGTCAGGTATCCCGAACACTGAAGCTTTCTTT. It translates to CASRSGIPNTEAFF.

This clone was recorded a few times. The CDR3 bases are TGTGCCTGGAGTAGGGGCTCGGGCTATGGCTACACCTTC. Its translation is CAWSRGSGYGYTF. This chain joins TRBV30 and TRBJ1-2; D possibly corresponds to TRBD1 (5 bases). This CDR3 has 13 amino acids. The V gene's germline CDR1 is GTSNPN and CDR2 SVGIG (reference sequence). Trimming left V 2 bases short and J 4 bases short, with 11 bases between.

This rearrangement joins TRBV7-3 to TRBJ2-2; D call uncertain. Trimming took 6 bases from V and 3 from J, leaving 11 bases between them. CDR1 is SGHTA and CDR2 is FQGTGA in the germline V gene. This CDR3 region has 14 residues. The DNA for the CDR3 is TGTGCCAGCAGGTCCCGGGCCTACACCGGGGAGCTGTTTTTT. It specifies CASRSRAYTGELFF.

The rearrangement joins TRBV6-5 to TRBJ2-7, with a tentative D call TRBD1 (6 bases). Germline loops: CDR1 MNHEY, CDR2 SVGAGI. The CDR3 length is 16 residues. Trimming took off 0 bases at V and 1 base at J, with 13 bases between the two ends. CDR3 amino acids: CASSYSQGRISYEQYF. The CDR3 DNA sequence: TGTGCCAGCAGTTACTCACAGGGACGGATTTCCTACGAGCAGTACTTC.

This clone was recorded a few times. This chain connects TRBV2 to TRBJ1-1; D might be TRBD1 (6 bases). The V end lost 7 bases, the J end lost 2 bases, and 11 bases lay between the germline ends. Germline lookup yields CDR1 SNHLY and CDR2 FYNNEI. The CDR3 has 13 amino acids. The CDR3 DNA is TGTGCCAGCAATCAGGACAGTAACACTGAAGCTTTCTTT. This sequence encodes CASNQDSNTEAFF.

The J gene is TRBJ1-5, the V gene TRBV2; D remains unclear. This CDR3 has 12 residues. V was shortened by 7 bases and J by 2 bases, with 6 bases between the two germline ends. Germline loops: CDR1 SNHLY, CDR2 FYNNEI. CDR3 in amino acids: CASNAGNQPQHF. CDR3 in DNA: TGTGCCAGCAATGCGGGCAATCAGCCCCAGCATTTT.

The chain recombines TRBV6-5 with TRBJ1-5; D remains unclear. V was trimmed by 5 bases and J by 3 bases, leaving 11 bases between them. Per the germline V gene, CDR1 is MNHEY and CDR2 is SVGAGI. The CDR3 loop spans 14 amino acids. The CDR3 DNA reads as TGTGCCAGCAGTGACTATTCGAACAATCAGCCCCAGCATTTT. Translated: CASSDYSNNQPQHF.

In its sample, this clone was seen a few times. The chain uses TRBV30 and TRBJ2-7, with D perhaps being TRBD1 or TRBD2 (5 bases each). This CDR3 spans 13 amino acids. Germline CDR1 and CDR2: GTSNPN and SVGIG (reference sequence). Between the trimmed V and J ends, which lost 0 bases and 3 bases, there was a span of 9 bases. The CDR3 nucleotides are TGTGCCTGGAGTGTATGGGGGAGCTACGAGCAGTACTTC. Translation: CAWSVWGSYEQYF.

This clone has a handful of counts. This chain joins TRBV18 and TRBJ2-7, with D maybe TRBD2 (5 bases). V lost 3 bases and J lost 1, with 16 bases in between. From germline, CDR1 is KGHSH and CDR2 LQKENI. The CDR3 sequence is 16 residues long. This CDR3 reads CASSPYNPGSSYEQYF. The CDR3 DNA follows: TGTGCCAGCTCACCCTATAACCCGGGGTCATCCTACGAGCAGTACTTC.